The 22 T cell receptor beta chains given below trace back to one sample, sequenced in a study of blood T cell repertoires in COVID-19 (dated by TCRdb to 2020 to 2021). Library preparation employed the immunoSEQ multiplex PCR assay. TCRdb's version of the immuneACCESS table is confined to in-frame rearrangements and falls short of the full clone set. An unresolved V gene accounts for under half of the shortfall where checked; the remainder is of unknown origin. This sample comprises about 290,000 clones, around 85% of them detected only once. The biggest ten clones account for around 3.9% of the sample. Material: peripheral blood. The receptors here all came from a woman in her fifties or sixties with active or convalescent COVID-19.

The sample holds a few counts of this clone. The CDR3 reads CSVETGRYTGELFF. The CDR3 nucleotides read TGCAGCGTTGAGACGGGGAGATACACCGGGGAGCTGTTTTTT. V and J are TRBV29-1 and TRBJ2-2, with D possibly TRBD2 on 5 matching bases. The V and J ends lost 3 bases and 3 bases respectively, with 11 bases between them. This CDR3 is built from 14 residues. CDR1 is SQVTM and CDR2 is ANQGSEA in the germline V gene.

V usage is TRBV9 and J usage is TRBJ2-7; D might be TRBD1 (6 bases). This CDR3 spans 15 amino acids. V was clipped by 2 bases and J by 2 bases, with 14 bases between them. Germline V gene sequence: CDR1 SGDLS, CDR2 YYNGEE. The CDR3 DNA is TGTGCCAGCAGCGTGGAACAGGGAAGTACCTACGAGCAGTACTTC. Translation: CASSVEQGSTYEQYF.

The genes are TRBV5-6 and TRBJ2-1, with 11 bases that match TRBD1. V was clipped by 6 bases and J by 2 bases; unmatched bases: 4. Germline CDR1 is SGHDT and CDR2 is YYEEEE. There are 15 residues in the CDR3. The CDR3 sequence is CASKPGQGAYNEQFF. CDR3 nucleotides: TGTGCCAGCAAGCCGGGACAGGGGGCCTACAATGAGCAGTTCTTC. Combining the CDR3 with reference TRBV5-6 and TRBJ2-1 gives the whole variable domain DAGVTQSPTHLIKTRGQQVTLRCSPKSGHDTVSWYQQALGQGPQFIFQYYEEEERQRGNFPDRFSGHQFPNYSSELNVNALLLGDSALYLCASKPGQGAYNEQFFGPGTRLTVL.

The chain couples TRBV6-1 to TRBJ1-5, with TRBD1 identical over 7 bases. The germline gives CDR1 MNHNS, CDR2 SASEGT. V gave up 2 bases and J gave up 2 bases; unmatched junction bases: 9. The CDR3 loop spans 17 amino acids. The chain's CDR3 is CASSENRGGVGNQPQHF. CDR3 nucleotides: TGTGCCAGCAGTGAAAACAGGGGCGGCGTGGGCAATCAGCCCCAGCATTTT.

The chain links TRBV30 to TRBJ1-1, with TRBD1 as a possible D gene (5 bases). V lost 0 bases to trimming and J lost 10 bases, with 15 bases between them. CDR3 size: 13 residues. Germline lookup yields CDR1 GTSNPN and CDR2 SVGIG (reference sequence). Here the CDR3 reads CAWSVQGAKGAFF. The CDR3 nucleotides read TGTGCCTGGAGTGTACAAGGGGCAAAGGGAGCTTTCTTT.

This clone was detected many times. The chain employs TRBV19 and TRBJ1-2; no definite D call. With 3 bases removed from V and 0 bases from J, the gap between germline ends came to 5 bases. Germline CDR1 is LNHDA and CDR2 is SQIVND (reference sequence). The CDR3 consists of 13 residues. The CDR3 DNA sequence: TGTGCCAGTAGTATCTTTCCTAACTATGGCTACACCTTC. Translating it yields CASSIFPNYGYTF.

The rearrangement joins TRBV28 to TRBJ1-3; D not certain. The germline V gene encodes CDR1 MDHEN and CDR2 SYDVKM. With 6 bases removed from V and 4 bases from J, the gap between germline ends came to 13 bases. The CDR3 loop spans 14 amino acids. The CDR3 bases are TGTGCCAGCAGAGATTTGTTGAGGGGAAACACCATATATTTT. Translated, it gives CASRDLLRGNTIYF.

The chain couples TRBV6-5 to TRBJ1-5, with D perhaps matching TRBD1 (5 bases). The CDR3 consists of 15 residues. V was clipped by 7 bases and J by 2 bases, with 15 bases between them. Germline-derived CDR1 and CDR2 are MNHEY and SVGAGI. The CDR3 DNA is TGTGCCAGCAATCCCGGAGGGGCAGGCAATCAGCCCCAGCATTTT. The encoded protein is CASNPGGAGNQPQHF.

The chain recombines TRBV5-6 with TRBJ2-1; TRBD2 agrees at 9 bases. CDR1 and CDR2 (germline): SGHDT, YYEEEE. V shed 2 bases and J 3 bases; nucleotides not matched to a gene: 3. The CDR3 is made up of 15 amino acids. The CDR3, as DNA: TGTGCCAGCAGCTTAAAGCGGGAGGTCTACAATGAGCAGTTCTTC. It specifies CASSLKREVYNEQFF.

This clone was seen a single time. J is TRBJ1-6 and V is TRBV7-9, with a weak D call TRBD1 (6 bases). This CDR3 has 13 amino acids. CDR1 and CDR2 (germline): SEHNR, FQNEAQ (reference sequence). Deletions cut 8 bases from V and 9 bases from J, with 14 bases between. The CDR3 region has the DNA TGTGCCAGCTCCGGGACAAGGGCTTCACCCCTCCACTTT. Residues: CASSGTRASPLHF.

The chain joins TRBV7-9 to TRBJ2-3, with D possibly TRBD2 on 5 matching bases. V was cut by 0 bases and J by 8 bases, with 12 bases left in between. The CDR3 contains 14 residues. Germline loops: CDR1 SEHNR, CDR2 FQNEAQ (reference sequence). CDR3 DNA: TGTGCCAGCAGCTTAGCCCCGAGCCGGGGTACGCAGTATTTT. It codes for CASSLAPSRGTQYF.

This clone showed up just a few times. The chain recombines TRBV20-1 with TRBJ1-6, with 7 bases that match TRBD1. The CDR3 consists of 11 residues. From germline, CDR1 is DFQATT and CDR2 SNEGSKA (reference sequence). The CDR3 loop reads CRAGGMPPLHF. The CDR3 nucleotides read TGCAGGGCAGGGGGAATGCCACCCCTCCACTTT.

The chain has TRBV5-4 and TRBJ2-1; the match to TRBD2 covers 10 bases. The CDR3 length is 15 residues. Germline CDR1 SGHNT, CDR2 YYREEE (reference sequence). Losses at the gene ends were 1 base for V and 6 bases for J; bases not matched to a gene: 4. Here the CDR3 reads CASSLPSGSTNEQFF. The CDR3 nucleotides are TGTGCCAGCAGCTTGCCTAGCGGGAGTACCAATGAGCAGTTCTTC.

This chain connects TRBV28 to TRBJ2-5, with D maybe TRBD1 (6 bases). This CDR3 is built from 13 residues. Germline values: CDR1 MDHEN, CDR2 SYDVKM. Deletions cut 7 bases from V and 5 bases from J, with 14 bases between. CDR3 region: CASTPAGVETQYF. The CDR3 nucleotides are TGTGCCAGCACCCCGGCAGGGGTGGAGACCCAGTACTTC.

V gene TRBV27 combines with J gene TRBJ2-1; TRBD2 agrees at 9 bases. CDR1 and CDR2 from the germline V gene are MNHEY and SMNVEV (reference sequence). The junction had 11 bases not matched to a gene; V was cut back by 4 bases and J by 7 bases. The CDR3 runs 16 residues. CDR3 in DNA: TGTGCCAGCAGTTCCTCTAGCGGGGTGGTTTGGAATGAGCAGTTCTTC. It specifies CASSSSSGVVWNEQFF.

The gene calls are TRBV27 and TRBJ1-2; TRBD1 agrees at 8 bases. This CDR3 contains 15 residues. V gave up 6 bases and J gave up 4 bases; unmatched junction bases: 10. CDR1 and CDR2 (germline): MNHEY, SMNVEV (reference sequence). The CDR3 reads CASRVTGTGAYGYTF. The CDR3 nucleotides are TGTGCCAGCAGAGTCACGGGGACAGGTGCCTATGGCTACACCTTC.

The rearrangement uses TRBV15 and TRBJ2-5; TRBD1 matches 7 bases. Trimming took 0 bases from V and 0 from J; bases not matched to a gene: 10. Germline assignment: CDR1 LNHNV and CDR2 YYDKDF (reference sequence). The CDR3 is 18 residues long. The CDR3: CATSRDESGTAYQETQYF. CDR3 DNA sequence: TGTGCCACCAGCAGAGATGAATCGGGGACAGCGTACCAAGAGACCCAGTACTTC. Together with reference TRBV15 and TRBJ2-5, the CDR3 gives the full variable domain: DAMVIQNPRYQVTQFGKPVTLSCSQTLNHNVMYWYQQKSSQAPKLLFHYYDKDFNNEADTPDNFQSRRPNTSFCFLDIRSPGLGDTAMYLCATSRDESGTAYQETQYFGPGTRLLVL.

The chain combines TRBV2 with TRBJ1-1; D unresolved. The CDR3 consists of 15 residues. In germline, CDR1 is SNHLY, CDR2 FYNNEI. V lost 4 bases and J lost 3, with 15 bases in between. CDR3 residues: CASSGGLSSDTEAFF. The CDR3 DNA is TGTGCCAGCAGTGGAGGGCTCAGCTCGGACACTGAAGCTTTCTTT.

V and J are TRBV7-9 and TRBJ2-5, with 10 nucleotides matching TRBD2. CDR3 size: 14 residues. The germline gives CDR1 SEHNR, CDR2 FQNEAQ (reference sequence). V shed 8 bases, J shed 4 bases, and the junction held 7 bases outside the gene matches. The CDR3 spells CASETSGWGETQYF. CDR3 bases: TGTGCCAGCGAGACTAGCGGGTGGGGAGAGACCCAGTACTTC.

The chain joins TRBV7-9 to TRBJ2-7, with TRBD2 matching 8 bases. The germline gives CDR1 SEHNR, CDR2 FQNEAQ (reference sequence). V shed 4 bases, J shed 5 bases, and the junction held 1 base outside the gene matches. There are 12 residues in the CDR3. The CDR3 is CASSSGGHEQYF. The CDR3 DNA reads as TGTGCCAGCAGCTCGGGAGGGCACGAGCAGTACTTC.

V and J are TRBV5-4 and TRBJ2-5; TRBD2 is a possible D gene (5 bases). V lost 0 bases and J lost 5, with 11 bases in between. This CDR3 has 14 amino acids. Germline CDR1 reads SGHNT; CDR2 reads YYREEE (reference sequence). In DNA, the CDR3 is TGTGCCAGCAGCTTGGGAGGGATGGGGGAGACCCAGTACTTC. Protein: CASSLGGMGETQYF.

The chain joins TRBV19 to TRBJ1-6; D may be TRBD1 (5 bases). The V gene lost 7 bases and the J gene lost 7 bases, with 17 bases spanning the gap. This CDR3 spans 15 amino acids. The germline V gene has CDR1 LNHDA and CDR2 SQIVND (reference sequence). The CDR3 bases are TGTGCCAGTAAACAAGGGGCAGCGCCGAATTCACCCCTCCACTTT. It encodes CASKQGAAPNSPLHF.